This TCR beta chain was identified in a study of blood T cell repertoires in COVID-19 (TCRdb year 2020). At the level of the whole study: The collaborator samples originated in the United States, Italy and Spain and spanned the acute and convalescent phases of COVID-19. The prospective study material was composed of cDNA or gDNA derived from T cells, B-cell-depleted T cells, or PBMCs. Subjects who had been exposed to COVID-19, were actively infected with it, or had recovered from it provided the deeply sampled blood TCRbeta repertoires that made up the dataset. The repertoires were released in a freely available public database meant as a resource for research on the immune response to SARS-CoV-2. The samples were drawn from the first 160 participants of the ongoing ImmuneRACE study and from 950 to 1,500 subjects provided by 6 global collaborators. A de-identified subject ID, COVID-19 status, age in years and sex were almost always included in the sample metadata. Where available, HLA class I and class II types were obtained from metadata supplied by the sample provider rather than from assay-based typing. General findings and caveats noted by the study authors: The quantity of clinical and demographic metadata differed by source and by participant and was supplied without curation.

Trimming removed 5 bases from V and 5 bases from J; the gene matches leave 3 bases unexplained. The CDR1 and CDR2 encoded by the germline V gene (reference sequence) are MNHEY and SMNVEV. Its CDR3 holds 12 amino acids, cysteine through phenylalanine. Solely the CDR3 DNA is kept, with 36 bases framed from the first base. In regard to this clone: Its antigen is unknown. The sample holds no much larger clone one base away, and base qualities are not on file.

Collaborating institutions collected whole blood in K2EDTA tubes following their own protocols. For TCRbeta analysis, collaborator samples were shipped as frozen whole blood, as isolated PBMCs, or as DNA extracted from either sample type. TCRbeta CDR3 regions were amplified from genomic DNA by means of the immunoSEQ Assay, a bias-controlled multiplex PCR. Per the source publication's procedure: Within the assay, amplification of reference gene primers was used to estimate how many nucleated cells each sample contained. Sequence reads were collapsed and filtered to measure the absolute abundance of every unique TCRbeta CDR3 rearrangement. For each sample, productive Simpson clonality was calculated as the square root of Simpson's diversity index across productive rearrangements. The immuneACCESS repertoire file appears here via TCRdb, limited to in-frame rearrangements. These files lack a portion of the clones; in checked studies, under half of the deficit traces to unresolved V genes, and the cause of the others is not known. V and J calls plus clone size are reproduced from that table; the DNA served to infer D and trimming. Here the sample has about 220,000 clones; less than 90% occur a single time. The top ten clones comprise 1.9% of the sample.

The clonotype comes from a man aged 40-49 years with active or convalescent COVID-19. The chain couples TRBV27 to TRBJ2-7, and 7 junction bases match TRBD1. The material sequenced was peripheral blood. The CDR3 region: CASSPTGHEQYF. The nucleotide sequence reads TGTGCCAGCAGTCCGACAGGGCACGAGCAGTACTTC.